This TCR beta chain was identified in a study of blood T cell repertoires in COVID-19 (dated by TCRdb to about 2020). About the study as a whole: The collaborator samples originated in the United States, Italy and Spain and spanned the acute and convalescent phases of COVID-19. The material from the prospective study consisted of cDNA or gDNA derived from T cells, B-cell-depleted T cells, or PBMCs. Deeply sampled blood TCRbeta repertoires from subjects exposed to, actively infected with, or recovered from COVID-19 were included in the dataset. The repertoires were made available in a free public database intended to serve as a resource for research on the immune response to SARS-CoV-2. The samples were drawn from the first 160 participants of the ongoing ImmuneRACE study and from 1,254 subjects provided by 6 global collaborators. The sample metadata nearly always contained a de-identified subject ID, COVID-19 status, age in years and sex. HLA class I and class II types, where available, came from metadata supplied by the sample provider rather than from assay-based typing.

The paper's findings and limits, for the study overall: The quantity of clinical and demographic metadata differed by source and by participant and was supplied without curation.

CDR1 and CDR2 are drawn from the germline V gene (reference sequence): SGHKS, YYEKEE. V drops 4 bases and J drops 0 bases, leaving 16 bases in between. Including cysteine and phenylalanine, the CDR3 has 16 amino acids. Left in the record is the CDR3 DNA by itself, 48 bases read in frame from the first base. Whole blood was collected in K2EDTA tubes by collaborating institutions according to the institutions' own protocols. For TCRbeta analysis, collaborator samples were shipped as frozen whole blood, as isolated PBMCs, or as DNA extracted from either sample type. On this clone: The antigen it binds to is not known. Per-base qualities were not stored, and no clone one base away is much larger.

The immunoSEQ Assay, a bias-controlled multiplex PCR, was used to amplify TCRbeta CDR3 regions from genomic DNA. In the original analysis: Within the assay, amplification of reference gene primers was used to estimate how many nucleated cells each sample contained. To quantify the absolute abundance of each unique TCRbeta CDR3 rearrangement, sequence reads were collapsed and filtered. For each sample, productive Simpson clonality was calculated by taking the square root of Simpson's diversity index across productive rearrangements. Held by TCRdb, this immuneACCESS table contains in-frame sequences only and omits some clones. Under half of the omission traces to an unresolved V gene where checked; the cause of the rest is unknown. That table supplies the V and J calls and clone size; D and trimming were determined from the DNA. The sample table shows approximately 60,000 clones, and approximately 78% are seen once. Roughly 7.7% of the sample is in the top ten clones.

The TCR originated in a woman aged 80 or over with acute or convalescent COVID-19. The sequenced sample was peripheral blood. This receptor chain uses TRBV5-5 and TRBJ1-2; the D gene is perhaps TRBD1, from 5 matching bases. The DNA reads TGTGCCAGCAGCCCCACCGTGGGGGGTACTAACTATGGCTACACCTTC. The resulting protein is CASSPTVGGTNYGYTF.